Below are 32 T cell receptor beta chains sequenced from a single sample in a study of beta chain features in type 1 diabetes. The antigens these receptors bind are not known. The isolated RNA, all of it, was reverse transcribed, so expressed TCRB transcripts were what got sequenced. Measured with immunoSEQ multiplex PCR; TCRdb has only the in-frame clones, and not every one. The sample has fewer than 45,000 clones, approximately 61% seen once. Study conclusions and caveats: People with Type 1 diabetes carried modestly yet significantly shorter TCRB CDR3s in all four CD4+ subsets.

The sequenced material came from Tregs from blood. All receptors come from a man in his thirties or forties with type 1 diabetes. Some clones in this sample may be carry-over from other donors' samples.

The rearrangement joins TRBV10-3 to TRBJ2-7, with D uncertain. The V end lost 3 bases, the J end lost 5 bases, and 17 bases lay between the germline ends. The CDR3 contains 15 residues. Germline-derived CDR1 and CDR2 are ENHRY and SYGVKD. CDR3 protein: CAISDFRGNFDEQYF. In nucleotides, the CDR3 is TGTGCCATCAGTGATTTCAGAGGTAATTTCGACGAGCAGTACTTC.

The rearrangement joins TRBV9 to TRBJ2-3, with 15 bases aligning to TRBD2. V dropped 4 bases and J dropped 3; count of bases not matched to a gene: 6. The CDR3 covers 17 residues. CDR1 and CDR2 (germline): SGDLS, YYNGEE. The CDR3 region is CASSSGLAGGRTDTQYF. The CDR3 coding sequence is TGTGCCAGCAGCTCGGGACTAGCGGGGGGCAGGACAGATACGCAGTATTTT. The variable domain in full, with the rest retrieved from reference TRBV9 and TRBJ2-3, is DSGVTQTPKHLITATGQRVTLRCSPRSGDLSVYWYQQSLDQGLQFLIQYYNGEERAKGNILERFSAQQFPDLHSELNLSSLELGDSALYFCASSSGLAGGRTDTQYFGPGTRLTVL.

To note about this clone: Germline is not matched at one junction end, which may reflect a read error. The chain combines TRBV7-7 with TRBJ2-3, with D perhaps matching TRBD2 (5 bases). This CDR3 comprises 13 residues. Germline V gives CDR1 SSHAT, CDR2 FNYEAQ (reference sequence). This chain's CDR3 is CASSLDREDTQYF. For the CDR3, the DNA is TGTGCTAGCAGCTTAGATAGGGAGGATACGCAGTATTTT. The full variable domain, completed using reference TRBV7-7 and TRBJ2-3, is GAGVSQSPRYKVTKRGQDVTLRCDPISSHATLYWYQQALGQGPEFLTYFNYEAQPDKSGLPSDRFSAERPEGSISTLTIQRTEQRDSAMYRCASSLDREDTQYFGPGTRLTVL.

CDR3 nucleotides: TGTGCCAGCAGCTCTGTGACAGGGGTAATATTAGAAGATACGCAGTATTTT. This encodes CASSSVTGVILEDTQYF. The rearrangement joins TRBV11-2 to TRBJ2-3; 8 bases match TRBD1. The CDR3 loop spans 17 amino acids. CDR1 and CDR2 from the germline V gene are SGHAT and FQNNGV. V gave up 4 bases and J gave up 5 bases; unmatched junction bases: 14. Drawing the rest from reference TRBV11-2 and TRBJ2-3, the complete variable domain is EAGVAQSPRYKIIEKRQSVAFWCNPISGHATLYWYQQILGQGPKLLIQFQNNGVVDDSQLPKDRFSAERLKGVDSTLKIQPAKLEDSAVYLCASSSVTGVILEDTQYFGPGTRLTVL.

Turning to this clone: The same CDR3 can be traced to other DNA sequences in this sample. The CDR3 nucleotides are TGTGCCAGCAGCTTTGGCGCTGGACTTGCCGAGACCCAGTACTTC. The encoded protein is CASSFGAGLAETQYF. The gene calls are TRBV7-9 and TRBJ2-5; D might be TRBD2 (5 bases). This CDR3 spans 15 amino acids. Germline V lookup: CDR1 SEHNR, CDR2 FQNEAQ (reference sequence). V shed 3 bases and J shed 5 bases, with 16 bases lying between them.

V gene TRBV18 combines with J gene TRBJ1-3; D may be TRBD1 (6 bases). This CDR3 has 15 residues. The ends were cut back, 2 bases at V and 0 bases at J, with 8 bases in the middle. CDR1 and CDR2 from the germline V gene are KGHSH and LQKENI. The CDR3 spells CASSPSGVSGNTIYF. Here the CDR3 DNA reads TGTGCCAGCTCACCATCAGGGGTCTCTGGAAACACCATATATTTT. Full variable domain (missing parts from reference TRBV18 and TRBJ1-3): NAGVMQNPRHLVRRRGQEARLRCSPMKGHSHVYWYRQLPEEGLKFMVYLQKENIIDESGMPKERFSAEFPKEGPSILRIQQVVRGDSAAYFCASSPSGVSGNTIYFGEGSWLTVV.

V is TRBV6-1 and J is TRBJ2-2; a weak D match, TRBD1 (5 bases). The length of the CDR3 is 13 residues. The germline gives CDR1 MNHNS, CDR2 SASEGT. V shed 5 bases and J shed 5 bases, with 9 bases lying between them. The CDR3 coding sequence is TGTGCCAGCAGTCAGACAGTTACCGGGGAGCTGTTTTTT. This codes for CASSQTVTGELFF.

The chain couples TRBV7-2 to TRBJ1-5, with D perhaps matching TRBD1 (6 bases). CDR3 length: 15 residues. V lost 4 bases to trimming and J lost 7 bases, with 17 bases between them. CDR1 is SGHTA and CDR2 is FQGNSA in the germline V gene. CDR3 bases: TGTGCCAGCAGCTCCATGGGACATATGGGGCAGCCCCAGCATTTT. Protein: CASSSMGHMGQPQHF.

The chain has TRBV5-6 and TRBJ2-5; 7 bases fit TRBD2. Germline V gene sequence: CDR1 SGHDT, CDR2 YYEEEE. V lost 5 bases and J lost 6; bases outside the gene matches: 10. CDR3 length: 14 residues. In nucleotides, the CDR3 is TGTGCCAGCAGGGCGTGGGGGGGGGTGAAGACCCAGTACTTC. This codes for CASRAWGGVKTQYF.

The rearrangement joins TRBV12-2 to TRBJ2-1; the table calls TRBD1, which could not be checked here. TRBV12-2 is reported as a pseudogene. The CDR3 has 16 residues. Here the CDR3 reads CASRLIRLMFYNEQFF. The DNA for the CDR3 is TGTGCAAGTCGCTTAATCAGGCTAATGTTCTACAATGAGCAGTTCTTC.

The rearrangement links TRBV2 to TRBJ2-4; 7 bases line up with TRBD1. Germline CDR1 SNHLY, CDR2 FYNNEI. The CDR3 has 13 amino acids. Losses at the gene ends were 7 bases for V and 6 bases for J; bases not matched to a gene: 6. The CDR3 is CASTPTGVNIQYF. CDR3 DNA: TGTGCCAGCACTCCAACAGGGGTAAACATTCAGTACTTC.

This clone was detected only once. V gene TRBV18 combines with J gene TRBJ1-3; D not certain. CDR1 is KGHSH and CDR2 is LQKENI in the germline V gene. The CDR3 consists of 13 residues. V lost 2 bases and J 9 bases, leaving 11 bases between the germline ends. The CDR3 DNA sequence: TGTGCCAGCTCACCAGACCGTAGGAGCACCATATATTTT. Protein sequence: CASSPDRRSTIYF.

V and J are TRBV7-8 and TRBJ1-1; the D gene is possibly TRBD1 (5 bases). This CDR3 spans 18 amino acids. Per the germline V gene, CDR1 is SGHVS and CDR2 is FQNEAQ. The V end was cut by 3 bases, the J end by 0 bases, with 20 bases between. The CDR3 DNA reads TGTGCCAGCAGCTTTTCGGTCAGGGAAGGGGTCTTGAACACTGAAGCTTTCTTT. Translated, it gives CASSFSVREGVLNTEAFF.

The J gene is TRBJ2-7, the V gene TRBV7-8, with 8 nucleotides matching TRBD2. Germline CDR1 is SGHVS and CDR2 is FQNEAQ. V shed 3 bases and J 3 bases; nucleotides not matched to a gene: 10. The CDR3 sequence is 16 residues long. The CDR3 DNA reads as TGTGCCAGCAGCTTCTTCGGGGGCGGGGGGCACTACGAGCAGTACTTC. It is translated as CASSFFGGGGHYEQYF.

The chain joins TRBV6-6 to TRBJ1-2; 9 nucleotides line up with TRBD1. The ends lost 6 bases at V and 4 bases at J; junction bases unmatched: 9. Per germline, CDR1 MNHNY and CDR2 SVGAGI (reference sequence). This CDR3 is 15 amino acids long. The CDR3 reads CASRPGTGIGYGYTF. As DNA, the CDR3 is TGTGCCAGCAGACCCGGGACAGGGATTGGCTATGGCTACACCTTC.

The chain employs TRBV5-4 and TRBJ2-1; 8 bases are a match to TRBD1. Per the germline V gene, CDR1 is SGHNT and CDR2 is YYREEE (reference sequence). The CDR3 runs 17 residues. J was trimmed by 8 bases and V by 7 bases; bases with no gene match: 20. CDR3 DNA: TGTGCCAGCGCTTCCCCACAACGGACAGGGATTAAGGATGAGCAGTTCTTC. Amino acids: CASASPQRTGIKDEQFF.

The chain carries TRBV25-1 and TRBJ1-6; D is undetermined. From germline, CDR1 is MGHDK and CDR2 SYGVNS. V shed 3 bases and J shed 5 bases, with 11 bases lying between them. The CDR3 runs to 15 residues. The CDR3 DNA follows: TGTGCCAGCAGTGAGAGGCGCGGAAATAATTCACCCCTCCACTTT. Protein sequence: CASSERRGNNSPLHF.

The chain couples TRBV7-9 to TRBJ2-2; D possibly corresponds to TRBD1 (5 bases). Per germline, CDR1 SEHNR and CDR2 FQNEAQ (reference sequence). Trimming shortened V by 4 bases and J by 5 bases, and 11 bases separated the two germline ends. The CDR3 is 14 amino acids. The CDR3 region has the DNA TGTGCCAGCAGCTGGTGGGGCTCGACCGGGGAGCTGTTTTTT. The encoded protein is CASSWWGSTGELFF.

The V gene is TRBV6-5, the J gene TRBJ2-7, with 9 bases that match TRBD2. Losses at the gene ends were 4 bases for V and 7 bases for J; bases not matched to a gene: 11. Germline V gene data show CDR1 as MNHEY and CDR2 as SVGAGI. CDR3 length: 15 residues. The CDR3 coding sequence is TGTGCCAGCAGTTCCTCCGCAGCGGGGGGATGGGAGCAGTACTTC. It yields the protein CASSSSAAGGWEQYF.

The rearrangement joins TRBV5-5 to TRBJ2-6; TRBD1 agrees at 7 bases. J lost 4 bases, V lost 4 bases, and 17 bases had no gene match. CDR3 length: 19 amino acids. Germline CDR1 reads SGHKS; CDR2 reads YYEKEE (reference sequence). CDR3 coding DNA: TGTGCCAGCAGCGGAACCACAGGGGTCATAACGGGAGGGGCCAACGTCCTGACTTTC. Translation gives CASSGTTGVITGGANVLTF.

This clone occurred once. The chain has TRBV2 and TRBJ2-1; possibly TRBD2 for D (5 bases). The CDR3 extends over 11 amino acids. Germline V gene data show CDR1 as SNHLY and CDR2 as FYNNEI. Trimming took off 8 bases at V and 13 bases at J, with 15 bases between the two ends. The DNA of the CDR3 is TGTGCCAGCCGCAGTTCTAGCTACCAGTTCTTC. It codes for CASRSSSYQFF.

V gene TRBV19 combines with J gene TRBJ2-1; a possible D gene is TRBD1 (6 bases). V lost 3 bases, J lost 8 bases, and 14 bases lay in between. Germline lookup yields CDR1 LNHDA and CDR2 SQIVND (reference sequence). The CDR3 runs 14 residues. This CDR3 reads CASSMGSGVDEQFF. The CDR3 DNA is TGTGCCAGTAGTATGGGTTCAGGGGTTGATGAGCAGTTCTTC.

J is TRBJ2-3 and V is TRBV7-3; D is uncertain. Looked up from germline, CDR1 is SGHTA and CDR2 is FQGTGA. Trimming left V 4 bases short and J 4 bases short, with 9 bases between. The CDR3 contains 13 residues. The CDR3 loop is CASSSLGPDTQYF. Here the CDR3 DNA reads TGTGCCAGCAGCTCCCTTGGCCCAGATACGCAGTATTTT.

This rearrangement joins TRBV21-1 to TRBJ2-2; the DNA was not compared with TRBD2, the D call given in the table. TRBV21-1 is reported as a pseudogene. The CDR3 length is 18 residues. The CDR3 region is CASSKPCRRVQNTGELFF. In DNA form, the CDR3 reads TGTGCCAGCAGCAAACCCTGTAGGCGGGTTCAGAACACCGGGGAGCTGTTTTTT.

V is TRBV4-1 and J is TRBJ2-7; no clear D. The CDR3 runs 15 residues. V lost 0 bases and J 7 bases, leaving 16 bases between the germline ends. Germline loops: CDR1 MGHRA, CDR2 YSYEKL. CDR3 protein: CASSQDTQILREQYF. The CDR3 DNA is TGCGCCAGCAGCCAAGATACACAGATCCTTAGGGAGCAGTACTTC.

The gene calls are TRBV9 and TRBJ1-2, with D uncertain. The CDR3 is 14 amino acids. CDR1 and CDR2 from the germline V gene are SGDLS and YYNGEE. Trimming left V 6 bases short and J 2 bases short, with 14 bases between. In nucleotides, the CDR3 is TGTGCCAGCACAGCGGAGGCCCGAAACTATGGCTACACCTTC. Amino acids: CASTAEARNYGYTF.

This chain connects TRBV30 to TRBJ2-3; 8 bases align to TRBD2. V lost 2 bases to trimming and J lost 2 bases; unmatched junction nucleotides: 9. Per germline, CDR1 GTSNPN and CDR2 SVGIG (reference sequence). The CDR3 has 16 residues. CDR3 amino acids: CAWSRGGPIITDTQYF. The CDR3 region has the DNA TGTGCCTGGAGTCGGGGGGGCCCAATAATCACAGATACGCAGTATTTT.

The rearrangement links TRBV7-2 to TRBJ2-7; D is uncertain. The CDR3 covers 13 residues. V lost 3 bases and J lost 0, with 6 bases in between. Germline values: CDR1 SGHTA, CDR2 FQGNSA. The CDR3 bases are TGTGCCAGCAGCTTTGACTCCTCCTACGAGCAGTACTTC. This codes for CASSFDSSYEQYF.

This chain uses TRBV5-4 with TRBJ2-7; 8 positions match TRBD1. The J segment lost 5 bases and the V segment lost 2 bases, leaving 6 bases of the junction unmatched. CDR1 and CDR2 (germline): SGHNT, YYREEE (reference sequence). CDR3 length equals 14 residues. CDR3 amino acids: CASSFDRGSDEQYF. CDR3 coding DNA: TGTGCCAGCAGCTTCGACAGGGGAAGCGACGAGCAGTACTTC.

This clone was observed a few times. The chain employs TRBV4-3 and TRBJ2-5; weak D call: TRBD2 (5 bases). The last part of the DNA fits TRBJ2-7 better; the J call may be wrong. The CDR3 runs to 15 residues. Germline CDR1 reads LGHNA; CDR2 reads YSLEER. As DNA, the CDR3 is TGCGCCAGCAGCCAAGACAACACGGGATTCTACGAGCAGTACTTC. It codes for CASSQDNTGFYEQYF.

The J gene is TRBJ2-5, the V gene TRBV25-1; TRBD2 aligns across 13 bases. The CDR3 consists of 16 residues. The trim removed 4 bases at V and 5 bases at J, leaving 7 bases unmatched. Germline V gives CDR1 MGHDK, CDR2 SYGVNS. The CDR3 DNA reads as TGTGCCAGCAGTGTACTAGCGGGGGGGACCGGGGAGACCCAGTACTTC. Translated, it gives CASSVLAGGTGETQYF.

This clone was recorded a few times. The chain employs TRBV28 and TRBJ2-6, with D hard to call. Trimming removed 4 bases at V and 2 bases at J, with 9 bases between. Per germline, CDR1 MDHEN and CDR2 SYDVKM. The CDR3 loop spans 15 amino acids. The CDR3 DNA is TGTGCCAGCAGTTACAGAAAGGCTGGGGCCAACGTCCTGACTTTC. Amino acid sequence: CASSYRKAGANVLTF.